There are many counts of the clone carrying this T cell receptor (beta chain). No antigen is known for it. The data stem from a study of T cells in Graves' hyperthyroidism and ophthalmopathy. Study context: Peripheral blood was drawn at first diagnosis, prior to all treatment. Study-level points and caveats: Blood also held most thyroid clonotypes expanded beyond 0.001.

Patients having uncontrolled infection, another autoimmune disease, pregnancy or lactation were not included. RNA transcripts gave rise to amplified TCR beta CDR3 regions. The HTBI primer set drove a first-round RT-PCR of the TCR CDR3. MiXCR, applied by TCRdb to the multiplex PCR reads, yields one record per CDR3 protein. The sample has nearly 750,000 distinct CDR3 sequences, 30% to 40% seen once; the top ten hold around 30%. This receptor was taken from a woman between 35 and 50 years old with Graves' hyperthyroidism. The material sequenced was blood.

CDR3: CASSFKRNTEAFF. The CDR3 coding sequence is TGTGCCAGCAGCTTCAAACGGAACACTGAAGCTTTCTTT. The V call is TRBV7-2, the J call TRBJ1-1; no clear D gene. This CDR3 contains 13 residues. The V and J ends lost 3 bases and 1 base respectively, with 6 bases between them. CDR1 is SGHTA and CDR2 is FQGNSA in the germline V gene.